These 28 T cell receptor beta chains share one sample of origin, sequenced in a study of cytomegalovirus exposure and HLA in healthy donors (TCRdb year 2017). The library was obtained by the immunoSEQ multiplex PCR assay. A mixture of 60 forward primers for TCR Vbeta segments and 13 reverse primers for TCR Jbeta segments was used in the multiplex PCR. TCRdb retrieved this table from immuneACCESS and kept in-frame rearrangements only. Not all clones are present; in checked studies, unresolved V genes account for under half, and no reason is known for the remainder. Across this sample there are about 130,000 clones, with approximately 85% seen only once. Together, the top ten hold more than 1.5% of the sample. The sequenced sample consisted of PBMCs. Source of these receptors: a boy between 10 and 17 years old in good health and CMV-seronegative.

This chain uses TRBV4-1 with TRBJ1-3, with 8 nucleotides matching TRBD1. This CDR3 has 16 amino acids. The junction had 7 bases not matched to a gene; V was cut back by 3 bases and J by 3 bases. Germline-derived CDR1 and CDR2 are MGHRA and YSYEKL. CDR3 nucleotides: TGCGCCAGCAGCCACTTCGACAGGGGTATTGGAAACACCATATATTTT. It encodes CASSHFDRGIGNTIYF.

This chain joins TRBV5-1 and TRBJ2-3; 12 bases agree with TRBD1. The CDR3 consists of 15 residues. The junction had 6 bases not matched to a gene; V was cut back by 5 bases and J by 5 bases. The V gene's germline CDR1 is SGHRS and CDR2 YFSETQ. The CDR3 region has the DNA TGCGCCAGCAGACCCGGGACAGGGGGCATAGATACGCAGTATTTT. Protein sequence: CASRPGTGGIDTQYF.

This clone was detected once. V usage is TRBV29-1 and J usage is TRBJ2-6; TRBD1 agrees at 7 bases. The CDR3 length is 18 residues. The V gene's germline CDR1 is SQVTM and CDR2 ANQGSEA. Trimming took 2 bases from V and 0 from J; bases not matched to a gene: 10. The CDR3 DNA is TGCAGCGTTGAATTCACCGGGACAGTCGGCTCTGGGGCCAACGTCCTGACTTTC. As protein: CSVEFTGTVGSGANVLTF.

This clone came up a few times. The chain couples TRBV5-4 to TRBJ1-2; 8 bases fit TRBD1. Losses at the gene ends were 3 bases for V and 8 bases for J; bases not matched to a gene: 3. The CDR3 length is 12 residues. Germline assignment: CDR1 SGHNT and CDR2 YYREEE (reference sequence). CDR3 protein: CASSSGGGGYTF. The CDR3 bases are TGTGCCAGCAGCTCAGGGGGCGGGGGCTACACCTTC.

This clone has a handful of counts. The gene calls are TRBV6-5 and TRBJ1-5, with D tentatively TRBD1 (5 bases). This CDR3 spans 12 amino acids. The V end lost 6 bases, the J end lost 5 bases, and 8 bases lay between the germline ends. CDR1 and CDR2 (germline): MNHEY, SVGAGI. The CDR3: CASRRGDQPQHF. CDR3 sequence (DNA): TGTGCCAGCAGGCGGGGGGATCAGCCCCAGCATTTT.

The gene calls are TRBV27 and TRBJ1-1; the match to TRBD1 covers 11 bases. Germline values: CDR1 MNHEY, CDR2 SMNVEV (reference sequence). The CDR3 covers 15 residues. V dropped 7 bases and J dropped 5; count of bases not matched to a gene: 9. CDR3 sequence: CASNKSGTGGTEAFF. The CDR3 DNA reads TGTGCCAGCAACAAATCCGGGACAGGGGGGACTGAAGCTTTCTTT.

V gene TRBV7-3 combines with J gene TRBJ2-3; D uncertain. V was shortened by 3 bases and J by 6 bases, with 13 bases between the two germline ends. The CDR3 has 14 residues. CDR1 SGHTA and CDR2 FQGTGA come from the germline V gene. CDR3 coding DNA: TGTGCCAGCAGCTTGGCCCCCCACGGGGATACGCAGTATTTT. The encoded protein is CASSLAPHGDTQYF.

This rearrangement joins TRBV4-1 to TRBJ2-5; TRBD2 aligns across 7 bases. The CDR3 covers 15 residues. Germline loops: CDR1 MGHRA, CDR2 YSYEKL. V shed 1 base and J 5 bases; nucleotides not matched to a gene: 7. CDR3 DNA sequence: TGCGCCAGCAGCCAAGGCTGGGGAGGGTACGAGACCCAGTACTTC. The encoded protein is CASSQGWGGYETQYF.

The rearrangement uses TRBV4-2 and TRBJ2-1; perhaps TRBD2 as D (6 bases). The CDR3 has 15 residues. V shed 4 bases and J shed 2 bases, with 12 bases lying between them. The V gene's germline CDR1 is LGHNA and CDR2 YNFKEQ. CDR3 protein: CASSPRSGPYNEQFF. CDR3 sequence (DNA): TGTGCCAGCAGCCCAAGGAGCGGGCCCTACAATGAGCAGTTCTTC.

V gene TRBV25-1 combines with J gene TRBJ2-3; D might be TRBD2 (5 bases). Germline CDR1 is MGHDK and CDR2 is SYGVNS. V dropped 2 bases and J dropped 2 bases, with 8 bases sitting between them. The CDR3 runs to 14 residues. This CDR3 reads CASSETAATDTQYF. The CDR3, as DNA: TGTGCCAGCAGTGAAACAGCGGCCACAGATACGCAGTATTTT.

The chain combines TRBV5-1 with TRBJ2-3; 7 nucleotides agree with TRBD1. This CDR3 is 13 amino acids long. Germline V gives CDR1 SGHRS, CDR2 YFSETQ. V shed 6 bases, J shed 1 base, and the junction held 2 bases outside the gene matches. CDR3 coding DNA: TGCGCCAGCACCGGACAGGGCACAGATACGCAGTATTTT. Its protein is CASTGQGTDTQYF.

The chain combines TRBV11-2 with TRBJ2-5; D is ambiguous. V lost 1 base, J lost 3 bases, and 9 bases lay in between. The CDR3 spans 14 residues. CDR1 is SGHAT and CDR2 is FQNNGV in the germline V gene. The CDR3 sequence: CASSLVRAKETQYF. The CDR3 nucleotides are TGTGCCAGCAGCTTAGTGAGAGCTAAAGAGACCCAGTACTTC.

The CDR3 DNA reads TGTGCCAGCAACCAGGACAGGCTAGCTGGAAACACCATATATTTT. Translating gives CASNQDRLAGNTIYF. The rearrangement joins TRBV6-1 to TRBJ1-3, with 7 bases aligning to TRBD1. This CDR3 region has 15 residues. The J segment lost 2 bases and the V segment lost 7 bases, leaving 8 bases of the junction unmatched. Germline CDR1 and CDR2: MNHNS and SASEGT.

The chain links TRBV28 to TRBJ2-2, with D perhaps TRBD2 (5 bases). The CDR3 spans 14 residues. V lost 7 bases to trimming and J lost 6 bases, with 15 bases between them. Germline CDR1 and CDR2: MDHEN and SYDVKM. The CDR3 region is CASTGSMRAGELFF. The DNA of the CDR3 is TGTGCCAGCACTGGCAGTATGCGGGCCGGGGAGCTGTTTTTT.

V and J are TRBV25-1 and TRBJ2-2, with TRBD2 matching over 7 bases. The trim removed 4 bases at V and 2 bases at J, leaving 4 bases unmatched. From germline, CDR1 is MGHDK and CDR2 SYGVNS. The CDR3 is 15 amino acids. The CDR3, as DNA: TGTGCCAGCAGTGTCGGGACTACAAACACCGGGGAGCTGTTTTTT. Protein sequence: CASSVGTTNTGELFF.

CDR3 in DNA: TGTGCCAGCAGTGATAGTGGGGGACAGGGGAATGAGCAGTTCTTC. Translated: CASSDSGGQGNEQFF. The chain uses TRBV25-1 and TRBJ2-1; 10 bases align to TRBD1. The V and J ends lost 3 bases and 7 bases, in that order; junction bases with no gene match: 6. CDR3 length: 15 amino acids. Germline V CDR1 and CDR2: MGHDK, SYGVNS.

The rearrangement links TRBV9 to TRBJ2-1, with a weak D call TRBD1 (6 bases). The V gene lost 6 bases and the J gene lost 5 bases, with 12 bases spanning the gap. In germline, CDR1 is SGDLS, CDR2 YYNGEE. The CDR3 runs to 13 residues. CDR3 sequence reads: CASKDGDNNEQFF. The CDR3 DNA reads TGTGCCAGCAAGGATGGGGACAACAATGAGCAGTTCTTC.

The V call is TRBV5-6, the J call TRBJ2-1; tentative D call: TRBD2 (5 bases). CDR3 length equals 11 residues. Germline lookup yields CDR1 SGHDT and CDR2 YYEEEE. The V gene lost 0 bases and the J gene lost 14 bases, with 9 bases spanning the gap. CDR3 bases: TGTGCCAGCAGCTTGGGTCTAGCTGAGTTCTTC. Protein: CASSLGLAEFF.

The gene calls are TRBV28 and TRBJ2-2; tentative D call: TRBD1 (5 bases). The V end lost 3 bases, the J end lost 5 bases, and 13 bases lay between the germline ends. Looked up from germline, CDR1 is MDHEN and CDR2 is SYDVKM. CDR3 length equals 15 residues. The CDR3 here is CASSFQGIGTGELFF. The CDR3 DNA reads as TGTGCCAGCAGTTTTCAGGGAATCGGAACCGGGGAGCTGTTTTTT. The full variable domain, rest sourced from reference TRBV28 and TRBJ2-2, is DVKVTQSSRYLVKRTGEKVFLECVQDMDHENMFWYRQDPGLGLRLIYFSYDVKMKEKGDIPEGYSVSREKKERFSLILESASTNQTSMYLCASSFQGIGTGELFFGEGSRLTVL.

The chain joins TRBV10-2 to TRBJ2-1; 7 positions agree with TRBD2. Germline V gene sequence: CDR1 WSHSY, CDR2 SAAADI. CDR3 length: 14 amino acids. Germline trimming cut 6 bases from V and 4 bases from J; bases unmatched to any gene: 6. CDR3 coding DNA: TGCGCCAGCAGCCCAGCGGGATCTTACAATGAGCAGTTCTTC. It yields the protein CASSPAGSYNEQFF.

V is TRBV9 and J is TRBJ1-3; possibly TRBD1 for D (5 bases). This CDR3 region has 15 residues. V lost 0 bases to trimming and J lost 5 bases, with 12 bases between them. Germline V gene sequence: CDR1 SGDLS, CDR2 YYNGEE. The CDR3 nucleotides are TGTGCCAGCAGCGTAGCGGACATCCCAAGAAACACCATATATTTT. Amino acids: CASSVADIPRNTIYF.

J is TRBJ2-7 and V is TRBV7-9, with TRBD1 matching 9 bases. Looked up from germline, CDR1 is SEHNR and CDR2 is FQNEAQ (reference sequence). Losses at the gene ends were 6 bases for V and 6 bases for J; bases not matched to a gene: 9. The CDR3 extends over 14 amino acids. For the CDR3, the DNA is TGTGCCAGCAGGGGGGGACAGGGTTTCGTCGAGCAGTACTTC. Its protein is CASRGGQGFVEQYF.

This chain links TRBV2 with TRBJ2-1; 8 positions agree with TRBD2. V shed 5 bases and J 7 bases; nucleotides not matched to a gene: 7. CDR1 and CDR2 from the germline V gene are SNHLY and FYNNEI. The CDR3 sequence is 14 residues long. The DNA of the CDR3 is TGTGCCAGCAGTCCCACTAGCGGTGTTAATGAGCAGTTCTTC. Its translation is CASSPTSGVNEQFF.

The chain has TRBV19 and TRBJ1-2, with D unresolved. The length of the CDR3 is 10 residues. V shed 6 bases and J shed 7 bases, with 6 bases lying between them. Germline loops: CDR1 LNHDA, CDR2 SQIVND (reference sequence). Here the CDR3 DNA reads TGTGCCAGTAGGGCGGCTGGCTACACCTTC. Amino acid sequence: CASRAAGYTF.

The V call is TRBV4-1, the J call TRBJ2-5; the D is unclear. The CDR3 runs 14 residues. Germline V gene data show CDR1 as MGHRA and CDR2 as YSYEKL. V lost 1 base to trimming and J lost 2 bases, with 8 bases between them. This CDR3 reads CASSQVAGQETQYF. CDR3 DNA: TGCGCCAGCAGCCAAGTCGCAGGACAAGAGACCCAGTACTTC.

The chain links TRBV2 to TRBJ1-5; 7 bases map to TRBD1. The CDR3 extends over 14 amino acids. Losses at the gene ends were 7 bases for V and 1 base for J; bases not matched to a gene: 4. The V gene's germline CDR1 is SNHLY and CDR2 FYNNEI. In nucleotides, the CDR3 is TGTGCCAGCAAGACAGGGAAGAGCAATCAGCCCCAGCATTTT. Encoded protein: CASKTGKSNQPQHF. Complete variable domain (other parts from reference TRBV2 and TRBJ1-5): EPEVTQTPSHQVTQMGQEVILRCVPISNHLYFYWYRQILGQKVEFLVSFYNNEISEKSEIFDDQFSVERPDGSNFTLKIRSTKLEDSAMYFCASKTGKSNQPQHFGDGTRLSIL.

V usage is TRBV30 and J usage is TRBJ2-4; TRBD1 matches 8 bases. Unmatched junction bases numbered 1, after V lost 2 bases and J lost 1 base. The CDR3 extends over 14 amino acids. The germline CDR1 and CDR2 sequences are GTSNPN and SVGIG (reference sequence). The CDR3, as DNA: TGTGCCTGGAGTAGACAGGGGGCCAAAAACATTCAGTACTTC. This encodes CAWSRQGAKNIQYF.

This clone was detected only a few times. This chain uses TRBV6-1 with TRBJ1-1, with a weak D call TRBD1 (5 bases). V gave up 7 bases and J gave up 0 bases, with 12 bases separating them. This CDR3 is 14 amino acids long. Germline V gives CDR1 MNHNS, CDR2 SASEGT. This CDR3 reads CASTLQALNTEAFF. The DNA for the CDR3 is TGTGCCAGCACCTTACAGGCGCTGAACACTGAAGCTTTCTTT.